The rows below give T cell receptor beta chains drawn from one sample of a study of CD8 T cells in Susac syndrome. TCRdb reanalysed the immunoSEQ multiplex PCR reads using MiXCR and keeps one entry per CDR3 protein. The table shows some 120,000 distinct CDR3 sequences, with 94% occurring only once. Material for sequencing was CD4+ T cells from PBMCs. Receptor source: a human donor in good health. Each CDR3 is given with its conserved first and last residue. The order of the fields is CDR3 length, J gene, V gene, CDR3 protein.

cdr3_length: 15
j_call: TRBJ2-5
v_call: TRBV7-2
cdr3_aa: CASSLGGAGWETQYF

cdr3_length: 15
j_call: TRBJ2-5
v_call: TRBV30
cdr3_aa: CAWETSGRGQETQYF

cdr3_length: 15
j_call: TRBJ2-5
v_call: TRBV7-9
cdr3_aa: CASSLNRVEGETQYF

cdr3_length: 15
j_call: TRBJ2-7
v_call: TRBV7-8
cdr3_aa: CASSLADRTDYEQYF

cdr3_length: 14
j_call: TRBJ1-1
v_call: TRBV10-2
cdr3_aa: CASSGGSKRTEAFF

cdr3_length: 16
j_call: TRBJ2-1
v_call: TRBV11-2
cdr3_aa: CASSPTTDVGQNEQFF

cdr3_length: 18
j_call: TRBJ2-3
v_call: TRBV7-3
cdr3_aa: CASSFPWAGPDSTDTQYF

cdr3_length: 15
j_call: TRBJ2-1
v_call: TRBV7-2
cdr3_aa: CASSLSPTSYNEQFF

cdr3_length: 12
j_call: TRBJ2-5
v_call: TRBV7-9
cdr3_aa: CASSLGERTQYF

cdr3_length: 14
j_call: TRBJ2-7
v_call: TRBV5-1
cdr3_aa: CASSLVQGGSEQYF

cdr3_length: 20
j_call: TRBJ2-7
v_call: TRBV5-8
cdr3_aa: CASSLSSGLAGPTPLDEQYF

cdr3_length: 13
j_call: TRBJ1-1
v_call: TRBV2
cdr3_aa: CASSAQGDTEAFF

cdr3_length: 18
j_call: TRBJ2-1
v_call: TRBV7-2
cdr3_aa: CASSRWGPIGGGGAEQFF

cdr3_length: 16
j_call: TRBJ2-7
v_call: TRBV4-2
cdr3_aa: CASSLTTSGDLYEQYF

cdr3_length: 12
j_call: TRBJ2-7
v_call: TRBV7-9
cdr3_aa: CASSPLGDKQYF

cdr3_length: 12
j_call: TRBJ2-2
v_call: TRBV7-3
cdr3_aa: CASSYETGELFF

cdr3_length: 15
j_call: TRBJ2-5
v_call: TRBV15
cdr3_aa: CATSRDRSGGQTQYF

cdr3_length: 15
j_call: TRBJ2-7
v_call: TRBV28
cdr3_aa: CATANWASSPNEQYF

cdr3_length: 15
j_call: TRBJ1-2
v_call: TRBV10-3
cdr3_aa: CAIKRTKGPEYGYTF

cdr3_length: 13
j_call: TRBJ2-5
v_call: TRBV24-1
cdr3_aa: CATSAQGRETQYF

cdr3_length: 16
j_call: TRBJ2-5
v_call: TRBV6-2/TRBV6-3
cdr3_aa: CASRARDRGYQETQYF

cdr3_length: 17
j_call: TRBJ2-2
v_call: TRBV19
cdr3_aa: CASTSLAGGRDTGELFF

cdr3_length: 14
j_call: TRBJ2-2
v_call: TRBV30
cdr3_aa: CAWGKSQFTGELFF

cdr3_length: 12
j_call: TRBJ1-1
v_call: TRBV5-4
cdr3_aa: CASSLSGEQPFF

cdr3_length: 13
j_call: TRBJ2-7
v_call: TRBV7-2
cdr3_aa: CASSTSASYEQYF

cdr3_length: 14
j_call: TRBJ1-1
v_call: TRBV20-1
cdr3_aa: CSASGGGMNTEAFF

cdr3_length: 12
j_call: TRBJ2-7
v_call: TRBV28
cdr3_aa: CASSLHQYEQYF

cdr3_length: 14
j_call: TRBJ2-7
v_call: TRBV3-1
cdr3_aa: CASSQVTSSYEQYF

cdr3_length: 19
j_call: TRBJ2-3
v_call: TRBV5-1
cdr3_aa: CASSLHNLNTGFGTDTQYF

cdr3_length: 15
j_call: TRBJ2-7
v_call: TRBV7-9
cdr3_aa: CASSTDREGSYEQYF

cdr3_length: 12
j_call: TRBJ1-1
v_call: TRBV4-1
cdr3_aa: CASSPGPYEAFF

cdr3_length: 14
j_call: TRBJ2-3
v_call: TRBV7-3
cdr3_aa: CASSLAGGTDTQYF

cdr3_length: 16
j_call: TRBJ2-1
v_call: TRBV20-1
cdr3_aa: CSARDRQRTSGGEQFF

cdr3_length: 13
j_call: TRBJ2-2
v_call: TRBV25-1
cdr3_aa: CASSEQGGGELFF

cdr3_length: 14
j_call: TRBJ2-7
v_call: TRBV9
cdr3_aa: CASSPRGDSYEQYF

cdr3_length: 14
j_call: TRBJ1-2
v_call: TRBV28
cdr3_aa: CASSLDPAIYGYTF

cdr3_length: 14
j_call: TRBJ1-5
v_call: TRBV20-1
cdr3_aa: CSAREGNSNQPQHF

cdr3_length: 14
j_call: TRBJ1-1
v_call: TRBV15
cdr3_aa: CATSIGRRNTEAFF

cdr3_length: 15
j_call: TRBJ1-2
v_call: TRBV7-9
cdr3_aa: CASRAQGAVNYGYTF

cdr3_length: 16
j_call: TRBJ2-1
v_call: TRBV4-2
cdr3_aa: CASSQEVTSGRNEQFF

cdr3_length: 15
j_call: TRBJ2-7
v_call: TRBV7-2
cdr3_aa: CASSTGTSAIRGQYF

cdr3_length: 14
j_call: TRBJ2-1
v_call: TRBV28
cdr3_aa: CASHLAGGGDEQFF

cdr3_length: 13
j_call: TRBJ2-7
v_call: TRBV14
cdr3_aa: CASSQGTTCEQYF

cdr3_length: 17
j_call: TRBJ2-4
v_call: TRBV6-1
cdr3_aa: CASSELVGTGSKNIQYF

cdr3_length: 16
j_call: TRBJ2-7
v_call: TRBV6-5
cdr3_aa: CASSSTSTSGSYEQYF

cdr3_length: 15
j_call: TRBJ1-5
v_call: TRBV6-5
cdr3_aa: CASSWGQGNNQPQHF

cdr3_length: 16
j_call: TRBJ2-5
v_call: TRBV23-1
cdr3_aa: CASSPSRPGTQETQYF

cdr3_length: 15
j_call: TRBJ2-1
v_call: TRBV7-3
cdr3_aa: CASSLRLADYNEQFF

cdr3_length: 17
j_call: TRBJ2-6
v_call: TRBV7-8
cdr3_aa: CASSSISGGTGANVLTF

cdr3_length: 12
j_call: TRBJ1-3
v_call: TRBV3-1
cdr3_aa: CASSKSGNTIYF

cdr3_length: 14
j_call: TRBJ2-1
v_call: TRBV2
cdr3_aa: CASRREGLYNEQFF

cdr3_length: 15
j_call: TRBJ2-2
v_call: TRBV5-1
cdr3_aa: CASSQGTVTTGELFF

cdr3_length: 12
j_call: TRBJ2-7
v_call: TRBV12-3/TRBV12-4
cdr3_aa: CASRNGRAKQYF

cdr3_length: 14
j_call: TRBJ1-2
v_call: TRBV20-1
cdr3_aa: CSARDDSVNYGYTF

cdr3_length: 17
j_call: TRBJ2-1
v_call: TRBV6-5
cdr3_aa: CASSSRSRQGWIPEQFF

cdr3_length: 13
j_call: TRBJ2-1
v_call: TRBV29-1
cdr3_aa: CSATGTGGDEQFF

cdr3_length: 12
j_call: TRBJ2-1
v_call: TRBV30
cdr3_aa: CAWEPPGDEQFF

cdr3_length: 18
j_call: TRBJ2-4
v_call: TRBV7-8
cdr3_aa: CASSPHPRDRDAKNIQYF

cdr3_length: 19
j_call: TRBJ2-6
v_call: TRBV7-3
cdr3_aa: CASSLDGADPSSGANVLTF

cdr3_length: 14
j_call: TRBJ2-7
v_call: TRBV5-4
cdr3_aa: CASSSGNRAYEQYF